One sample yielded the 14 T cell receptor beta chains listed below, sequenced in a study of T cell responses to AZD1222 COVID-19 vaccine. The protocol was immunoSEQ multiplex PCR, while the TCRdb copy is restricted to in-frame clones and leaves out a portion. The table lists approximately 160,000 clones, approximately 88% of them singletons. Source: peripheral blood, taken on day 0 of AZD1222 vaccination. These receptors all stem from an adult in good health.

The CDR3 region is CASSLQGDTEAFF. The CDR3 nucleotides are TGTGCCAGCAGTTTACAGGGGGACACTGAAGCTTTCTTT. V usage is TRBV12-3 or TRBV12-4 and J usage is TRBJ1-1, with TRBD1 matching 7 bases. V shed 2 bases and J 3 bases; nucleotides not matched to a gene: 0. This CDR3 comprises 13 residues.

This clone was detected only once. The genes are TRBV3-1 (or the pseudogene TRBV3-2) and TRBJ2-7; no clear D. This CDR3 region has 13 residues. Looked up from germline, CDR1 is LGHDT and CDR2 is YNNKEL (reference sequence). The germline V and J ends were trimmed by 1 base and 3 bases, with 7 bases remaining between them. The CDR3 DNA sequence: TGTGCCAGCAGCCAAGCCGGCGGCTACGAGCAGTACTTC. It translates to CASSQAGGYEQYF.

The chain carries TRBV28 and TRBJ2-6; D remains ambiguous. V was pared by 5 bases and J by 1 base, with 9 bases between. This CDR3 region has 15 residues. Germline values: CDR1 MDHEN, CDR2 SYDVKM. The CDR3 sequence is CASSPPISGANVLTF. CDR3 in DNA: TGTGCCAGCAGTCCACCCATATCTGGGGCCAACGTCCTGACTTTC.

This clone has a handful of counts. The chain combines TRBV4-2 with TRBJ1-2, with 8 bases fitting TRBD1. V gave up 0 bases and J gave up 3 bases; unmatched junction bases: 12. The germline CDR1 and CDR2 sequences are LGHNA and YNFKEQ. This CDR3 comprises 18 residues. CDR3 DNA: TGTGCCAGCAGCCAAGATTGGAGGACAGGGAACCTATACTATGGCTACACCTTC. This codes for CASSQDWRTGNLYYGYTF.

The V gene is TRBV7-3, the J gene TRBJ2-4; 7 nucleotides line up with TRBD2. The CDR3 covers 15 residues. Germline CDR1 and CDR2: SGHTA and FQGTGA. V dropped 4 bases and J dropped 6; count of bases not matched to a gene: 9. DNA for the CDR3: TGTGCCAGCAGCTCCGCCGGGGGGATTTTAAACATTCAGTACTTC. Translated, it gives CASSSAGGILNIQYF.

The sample holds one count of this clone. The chain has TRBV4-3 and TRBJ1-5, with D possibly matching TRBD1 (6 bases). V was pared by 0 bases and J by 1 base, with 22 bases between. The CDR3 loop spans 20 amino acids. Germline V CDR1 and CDR2: LGHNA, YSLEER. The CDR3 sequence is CASSQEWYGRGSVSNQPQHF. The DNA of the CDR3 is TGCGCCAGCAGCCAAGAGTGGTACGGCAGGGGATCCGTCAGCAATCAGCCCCAGCATTTT.

The chain is built from TRBV12-3 or TRBV12-4 and TRBJ2-3; D gene uncertain. Trimming took 7 bases from V and 2 from J, leaving 10 bases between them. CDR3 length: 13 amino acids. CDR3 nucleotide sequence: TGTGCCAGCACTCCCCGTCTCACAGATACGCAGTATTTT. Translating gives CASTPRLTDTQYF.

The chain carries TRBV9 and TRBJ1-1, with D tentatively TRBD1 (5 bases). V was pared by 0 bases and J by 0 bases, with 12 bases between. The CDR3 consists of 16 residues. Germline assignment: CDR1 SGDLS and CDR2 YYNGEE. The CDR3 region has the DNA TGTGCCAGCAGCGTAGGGTCACAGGCTATGAACACTGAAGCTTTCTTT. Protein: CASSVGSQAMNTEAFF.

The chain carries TRBV6-5 and TRBJ2-7; 14 bases agree with TRBD2. The CDR3 extends over 14 amino acids. Per the germline V gene, CDR1 is MNHEY and CDR2 is SVGAGI. The V gene end was trimmed by 6 bases and the J gene end by 6 bases; junction bases not matched to a gene: 4. The CDR3 sequence is CASRGLAGAGEQYF. The CDR3 DNA sequence: TGTGCCAGCAGGGGACTAGCGGGAGCAGGCGAGCAGTACTTC.

The CDR3 DNA is TGTGCCAGCAGTCCACAGGGGGCGTACTATGGCTACACCTTC. This translates into CASSPQGAYYGYTF. The chain links TRBV27 to TRBJ1-2, with 9 bases that match TRBD1. Germline CDR1 and CDR2: MNHEY and SMNVEV (reference sequence). The CDR3 runs to 14 residues. V dropped 5 bases and J dropped 3; count of bases not matched to a gene: 4.

There are a few counts of this clone. J is TRBJ1-1 and V is TRBV5-1, with D possibly being TRBD1 (6 bases). Germline V gives CDR1 SGHRS, CDR2 YFSETQ. Trimming removed 5 bases from V and 2 bases from J, with 10 bases in between. The CDR3 has 13 residues. Here the CDR3 DNA reads TGCGCCAGCAGGCCCGGGGGCAACACTGAAGCTTTCTTT. It yields the protein CASRPGGNTEAFF.

This clone was found once. V gene TRBV7-9 combines with J gene TRBJ1-2, with TRBD1 as a possible D gene (6 bases). V was shortened by 6 bases and J by 2 bases, with 13 bases between the two germline ends. The germline CDR1 and CDR2 sequences are SEHNR and FQNEAQ (reference sequence). The CDR3 has 14 residues. The CDR3 DNA reads as TGTGCCAGCAGTTTAATCAGGGGAAACTATGGCTACACCTTC. This encodes CASSLIRGNYGYTF.

The gene calls are TRBV29-1 and TRBJ2-2, with 7 bases identical to TRBD1. Germline-derived CDR1 and CDR2 are SQVTM and ANQGSEA. V was clipped by 7 bases and J by 3 bases; unmatched bases: 11. This CDR3 has 15 residues. The CDR3 DNA sequence: TGCAGCGGACTGGCCGGGACAGAATACACCGGGGAGCTGTTTTTT. Encoded protein: CSGLAGTEYTGELFF.

The chain is built from TRBV20-1 and TRBJ2-4, with 7 nucleotides matching TRBD2. V lost 3 bases and J lost 1; bases outside the gene matches: 0. Germline V lookup: CDR1 DFQATT, CDR2 SNEGSKA (reference sequence). CDR3 length: 13 residues. CDR3 DNA sequence: TGCAGTGCTAGTAGCGGGGCCAAAAACATTCAGTACTTC. Translating gives CSASSGAKNIQYF.